These T cell receptor beta chains were read from a single sample in a study of vaccination effects on CD4 cells after COVID-19. Method: immunoSEQ multiplex PCR; TCRdb's copy keeps in-frame clones and lacks some. There are some 50,000 clones in the sample; 55% to 75% occur only once, and 4.5% to 7% lies in the top ten. These receptors have no identified antigens. The sample here was CD4+ T cells from PBMCs cultured without peptide, taken before COVID-19 vaccination. The source is a human donor who received a COVID-19 vaccine. The CDR3 runs from the conserved cysteine through the conserved F or W.

TRBJ2-7,TRBV5-5,CASSLAGGGPYEQYF
TRBJ2-7,TRBV20-1,CSASRGGARGEQYF
TRBJ1-5,TRBV19,CASSVMDRGNQPQHF
TRBJ2-5,TRBV29-1,CSVGDGQETQYF
TRBJ2-7,TRBV4-1,CASSQILPTGYEQYF
TRBJ2-7,TRBV7-2,CASSPMQSSYEQYF
TRBJ2-7,TRBV6-5,CASSKTGLMLEQYF
TRBJ2-2,TRBV11-2,CASSLSSSGGELFF
TRBJ1-1,TRBV6-1,CASSSRSGRTEAFF
TRBJ2-6,TRBV5-4,CASSSRQVGSGANVLTF
TRBJ2-7,TRBV5-5,CASSLGVSVLAEQYF
TRBJ1-1,TRBV9,CASSRTGNTEAFF
TRBJ2-2,TRBV25-1,CASSDQGGRRTGELFF
TRBJ2-5,TRBV5-1,CASSFFGHHSTVKETQYF
TRBJ2-5,TRBV18,CASSPGSFVETQYF
TRBJ2-5,TRBV19,CASSSVAGRETQYF
TRBJ1-1,TRBV6-1,CASSDSFGQRAFF
TRBJ2-7,TRBV5-1,CASSWTGGEQYF
TRBJ1-1,TRBV6-2/TRBV6-3,CASSYIGETEAFF
TRBJ1-3,TRBV30,CAWSPTIRNTIYF
TRBJ1-4,TRBV6-1,CASSEARRQGVGKLFF